This T cell receptor beta chain emerged from a study of T-cell reconstitution after alpha-beta-depleted transplantation in children. This clonotype came up many times. Germline CDR1 and CDR2: SGHTA and FQGNSA. The CDR3 extends over 13 amino acids. As it was prepared, the TCRbeta library received unique molecular identifiers. MiXCR, run by TCRdb on the PCR reads, gives a single entry per CDR3 protein. This table holds 170,000 or so distinct CDR3 sequences, approximately 6.6% found once. The starting material was PBMCs from the stem cell graft donor, obtained from the stem cell graft. The chain carries TRBV7-2 and TRBJ1-4, with D possibly being TRBD1 (6 bases). The source is a human donor who donated a stem cell graft to a child with Wiskott-Aldrich syndrome. The CDR3 nucleotides read TGTGCTTTGAGCGGGGGGCCAAACGAAAAACTGTTTTTT. Protein: CALSGGPNEKLFF.